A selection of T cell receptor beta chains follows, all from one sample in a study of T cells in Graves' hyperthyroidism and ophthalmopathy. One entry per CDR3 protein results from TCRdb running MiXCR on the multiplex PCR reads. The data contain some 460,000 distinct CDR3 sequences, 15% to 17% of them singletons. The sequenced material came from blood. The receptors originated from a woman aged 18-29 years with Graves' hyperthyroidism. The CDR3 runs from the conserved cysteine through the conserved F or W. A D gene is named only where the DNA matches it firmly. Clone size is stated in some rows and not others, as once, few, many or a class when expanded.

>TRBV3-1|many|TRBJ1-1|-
TGTGCCAGCAGCCCCGAGGGGGGAACTGAAGCTTTCTTT
CASSPEGGTEAFF
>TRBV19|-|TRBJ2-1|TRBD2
TGTGCCAGTAGTCGAGTTCTAGCGGGAGGCAGGGAGCAGTTCTTC
CASSRVLAGGREQFF
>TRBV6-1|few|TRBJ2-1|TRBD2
TGTGCCAGCAGTCTAGCGGGAGGGGCTGGTGAGCAGTTCTTC
CASSLAGGAGEQFF
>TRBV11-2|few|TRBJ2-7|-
TGTGCCAGCAGCCCCCGTAACGACTACGAGCAGTACTTC
CASSPRNDYEQYF
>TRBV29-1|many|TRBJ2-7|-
TGCAGCGTGCGTGGCAGGTTAACCTACGAGCAGTACTTC
CSVRGRLTYEQYF
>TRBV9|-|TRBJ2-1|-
-
CASSVGQGNYNEQSF
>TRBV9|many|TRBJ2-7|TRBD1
TGTGCCAGCAGCGTGACAGGGGGTCGCTACTACGAGCAGTACTTC
CASSVTGGRYYEQYF
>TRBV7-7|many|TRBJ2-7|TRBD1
TGTGCCAGCAGCTTAGGGCCAGGGGGCTCCTACGAGCAGTACTTC
CASSLGPGGSYEQYF
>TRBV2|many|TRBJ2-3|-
TGTGCCAGCAGTGATCCTGTTGGGGGAAGCACAGATACGCAGTATTTT
CASSDPVGGSTDTQYF
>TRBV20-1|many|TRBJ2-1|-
TGCAGTGCTTCCGGACAAACCTACAATGAGCAGTTCTTC
CSASGQTYNEQFF
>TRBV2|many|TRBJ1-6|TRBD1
TGTGCCAGCAGAGGGACAGCAGATAATTCACCCCTCCACTTT
CASRGTADNSPLHF
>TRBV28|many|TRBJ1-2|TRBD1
TGTGCCAGCTCTTTGGCGGGACAGGCCCTCTATGGCTACACCTTC
CASSLAGQALYGYTF
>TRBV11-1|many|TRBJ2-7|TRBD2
TGTGCCAGCAGTAGGACTAGCGGGAGCCCCCACGAGCAGTACTTC
CASSRTSGSPHEQYF
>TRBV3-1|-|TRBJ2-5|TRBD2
TGTGCCAGCAGCCGACTAGCGGGACCCCGGGGAGAGACCCAGTACTTC
CASSRLAGPRGETQYF